This T cell receptor (beta chain) emerged from a study of glioma-infiltrating T cells. The iRepertoire nested amplicon-rescue multiplex PCR amplified TCR alpha and beta CDR3s from RNA. Tissue mRNA or PBMC total RNA, roughly 85-450 ng, went into one-step reverse transcription and amplification. Each CDR3 protein is one row after TCRdb ran MiXCR on the multiplex PCR reads. The sample shows around 170,000 distinct CDR3 sequences, more than 35% of them seen only once. In the case of this clonotype: Its antigen remains unknown. One base away lies a much larger clone, so this may be a sequencing read error.

General study findings and limits: Very few CDR3 sequences were shared between tissue and blood. Non-neoplastic patients had below-expected tissue-blood divergence, while all gliomas exceeded expectation.

Specimen: glioma tissue, nonneoplastic brain tissue, or PBMCs (not recorded which). The receptor comes from a human donor with low-grade glioma or glioblastoma, undergoing nonglioma brain surgery, or in good health (not recorded which).

CDR3 nucleotide sequence: TGCAGTGCTGGGGGGACAGGGAAAGGAAACATTCAGTACTTC. Translating gives CSAGGTGKGNIQYF. The chain combines TRBV20-1 with TRBJ2-4, with 9 bases identical to TRBD1. The germline V gene encodes CDR1 DFQATT and CDR2 SNEGSKA (reference sequence). This CDR3 comprises 14 residues. V shed 5 bases, J shed 6 bases, and the junction held 8 bases outside the gene matches.